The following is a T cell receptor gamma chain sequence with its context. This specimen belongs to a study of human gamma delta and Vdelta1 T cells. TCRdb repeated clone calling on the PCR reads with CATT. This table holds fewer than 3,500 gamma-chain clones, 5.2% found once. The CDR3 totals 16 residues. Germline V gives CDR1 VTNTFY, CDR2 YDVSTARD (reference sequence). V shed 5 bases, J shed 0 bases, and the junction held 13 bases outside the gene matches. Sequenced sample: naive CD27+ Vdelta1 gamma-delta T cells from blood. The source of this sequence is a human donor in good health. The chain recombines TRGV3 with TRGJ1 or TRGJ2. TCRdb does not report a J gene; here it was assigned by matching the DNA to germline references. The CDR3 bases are TGTGCCACCTGGGTCGGATCTATCAGGAATTATTATAAGAAACTCTTT. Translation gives CATWVGSIRNYYKKLF.